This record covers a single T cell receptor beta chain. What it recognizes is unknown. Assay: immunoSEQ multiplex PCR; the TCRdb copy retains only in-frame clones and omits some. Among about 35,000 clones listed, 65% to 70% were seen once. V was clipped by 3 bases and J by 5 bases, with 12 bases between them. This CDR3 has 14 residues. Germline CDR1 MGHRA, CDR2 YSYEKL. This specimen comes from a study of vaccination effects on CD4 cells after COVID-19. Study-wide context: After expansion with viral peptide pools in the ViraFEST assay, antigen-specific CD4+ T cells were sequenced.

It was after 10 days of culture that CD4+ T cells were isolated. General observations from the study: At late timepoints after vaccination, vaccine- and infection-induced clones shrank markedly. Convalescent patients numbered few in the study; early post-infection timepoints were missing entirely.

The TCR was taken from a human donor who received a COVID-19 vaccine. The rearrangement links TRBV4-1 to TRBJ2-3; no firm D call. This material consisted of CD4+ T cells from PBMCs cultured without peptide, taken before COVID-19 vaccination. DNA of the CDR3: TGCGCCAGCAGCCATGGTGTACTGGGAGATACGCAGTATTTT. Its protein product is CASSHGVLGDTQYF.